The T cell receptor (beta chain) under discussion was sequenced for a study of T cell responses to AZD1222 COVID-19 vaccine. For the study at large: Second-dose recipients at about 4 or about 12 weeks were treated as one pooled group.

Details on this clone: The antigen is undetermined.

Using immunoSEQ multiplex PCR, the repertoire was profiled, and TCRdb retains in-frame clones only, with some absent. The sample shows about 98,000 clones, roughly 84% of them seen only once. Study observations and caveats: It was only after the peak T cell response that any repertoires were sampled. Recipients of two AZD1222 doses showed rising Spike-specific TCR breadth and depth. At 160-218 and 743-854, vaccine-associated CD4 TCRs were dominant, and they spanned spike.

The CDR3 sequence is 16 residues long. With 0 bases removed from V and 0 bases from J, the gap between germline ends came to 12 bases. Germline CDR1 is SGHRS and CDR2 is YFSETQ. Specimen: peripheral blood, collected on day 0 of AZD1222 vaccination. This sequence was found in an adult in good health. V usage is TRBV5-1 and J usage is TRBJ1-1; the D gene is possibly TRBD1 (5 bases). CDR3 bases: TGCGCCAGCAGCTTGGTGGCTGGGACCTTGAACACTGAAGCTTTCTTT. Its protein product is CASSLVAGTLNTEAFF.